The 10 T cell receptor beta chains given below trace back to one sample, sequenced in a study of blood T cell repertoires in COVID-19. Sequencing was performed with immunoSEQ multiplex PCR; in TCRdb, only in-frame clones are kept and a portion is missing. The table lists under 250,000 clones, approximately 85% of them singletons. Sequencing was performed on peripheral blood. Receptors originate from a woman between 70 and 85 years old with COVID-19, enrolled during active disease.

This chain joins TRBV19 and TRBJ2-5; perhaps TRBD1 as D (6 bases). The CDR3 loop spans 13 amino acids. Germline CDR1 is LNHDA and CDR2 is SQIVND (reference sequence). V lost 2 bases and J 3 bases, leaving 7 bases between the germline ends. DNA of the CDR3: TGTGCCAGTAGTATAAACAGGGAAGAGACCCAGTACTTC. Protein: CASSINREETQYF.

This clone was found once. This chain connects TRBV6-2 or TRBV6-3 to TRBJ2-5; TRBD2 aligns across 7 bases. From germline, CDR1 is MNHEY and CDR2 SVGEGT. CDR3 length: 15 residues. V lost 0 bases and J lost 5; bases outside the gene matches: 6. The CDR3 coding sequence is TGTGCCAGCAGTTACTCAACCGGGGGGTACGAGACCCAGTACTTC. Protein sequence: CASSYSTGGYETQYF.

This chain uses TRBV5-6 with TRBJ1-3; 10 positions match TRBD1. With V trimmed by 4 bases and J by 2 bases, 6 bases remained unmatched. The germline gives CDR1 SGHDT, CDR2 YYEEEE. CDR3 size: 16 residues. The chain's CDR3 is CASSTDRGPTGNTIYF. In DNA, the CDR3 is TGTGCCAGCAGCACCGACAGGGGGCCAACTGGAAACACCATATATTTT.

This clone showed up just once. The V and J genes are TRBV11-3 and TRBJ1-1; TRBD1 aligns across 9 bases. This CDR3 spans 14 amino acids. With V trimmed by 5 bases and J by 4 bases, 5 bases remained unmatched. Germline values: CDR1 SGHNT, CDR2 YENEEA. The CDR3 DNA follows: TGTGCCAGCAGCCCACAGGGGGCGAGCACTGAAGCTTTCTTT. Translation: CASSPQGASTEAFF.

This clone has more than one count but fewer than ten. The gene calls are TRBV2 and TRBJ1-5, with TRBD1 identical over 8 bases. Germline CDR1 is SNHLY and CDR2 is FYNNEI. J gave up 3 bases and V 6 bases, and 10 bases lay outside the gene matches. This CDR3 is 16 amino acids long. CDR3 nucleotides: TGTGCCAGCAGCGGACAGGGCGCAATGAACAATCAGCCCCAGCATTTT. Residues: CASSGQGAMNNQPQHF.

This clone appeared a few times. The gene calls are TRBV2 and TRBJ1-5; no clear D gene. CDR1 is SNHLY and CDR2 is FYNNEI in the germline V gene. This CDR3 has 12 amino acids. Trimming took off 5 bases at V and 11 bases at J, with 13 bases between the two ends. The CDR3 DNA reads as TGTGCCAGCAGTCCCCGAGAGATGTCCCAGCATTTT. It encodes CASSPREMSQHF.

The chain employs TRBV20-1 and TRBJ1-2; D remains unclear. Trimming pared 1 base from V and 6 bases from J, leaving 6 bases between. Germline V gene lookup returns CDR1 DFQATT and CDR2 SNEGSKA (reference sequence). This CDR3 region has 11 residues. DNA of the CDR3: TGCAGTGCTAGAGGAGGGCATGGCTACACCTTC. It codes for CSARGGHGYTF.

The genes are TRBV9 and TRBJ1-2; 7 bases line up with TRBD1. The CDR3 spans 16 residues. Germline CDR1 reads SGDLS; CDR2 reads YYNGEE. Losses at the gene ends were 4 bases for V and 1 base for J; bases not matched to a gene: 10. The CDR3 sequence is CASSPPGTADNYGYTF. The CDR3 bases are TGTGCCAGCAGCCCCCCCGGGACAGCTGATAACTATGGCTACACCTTC.

In DNA, the CDR3 is TGTGCCAGTAGTATTAAACAGGGGGCCGAAGCTTTCTTT. Translating gives CASSIKQGAEAFF. The rearrangement joins TRBV19 to TRBJ1-1; 9 positions agree with TRBD1. The germline gives CDR1 LNHDA, CDR2 SQIVND (reference sequence). J lost 8 bases, V lost 3 bases, and 4 bases had no gene match. CDR3 length: 13 residues.

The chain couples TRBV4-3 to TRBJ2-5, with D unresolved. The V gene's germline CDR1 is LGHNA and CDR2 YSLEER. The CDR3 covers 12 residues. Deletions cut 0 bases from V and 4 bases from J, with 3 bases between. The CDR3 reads CASSQDRETQYF. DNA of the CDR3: TGCGCCAGCAGCCAAGATAGAGAGACCCAGTACTTC.